What follows are 18 T cell receptor beta chains derived from one specimen sequenced in a study of CD8 T cells in ankylosing spondylitis. Overall study results and limits: Ankylosing spondylitis blood seemed to carry a telltale TCR beta motif made of eight or nine highly homologous variants.

These receptors have no known antigen. One entry per CDR3 protein results from TCRdb running MiXCR on the 5' RACE reads. The sample has roughly 450,000 distinct CDR3 sequences; more than 25% are singletons. Sequencing input: blood, either unsorted or a sorted T cell fraction (not recorded which). The receptors derive from a male donor with ankylosing spondylitis.

The rearrangement links TRBV5-1 to TRBJ2-1; D remains ambiguous. The CDR3 extends over 13 amino acids. Germline V lookup: CDR1 SGHRS, CDR2 YFSETQ. The V and J ends lost 0 bases and 10 bases respectively, with 11 bases between them. CDR3 sequence reads: CASSLGSLSEQFF. DNA of the CDR3: TGCGCCAGCAGCTTGGGTTCCCTGAGCGAGCAGTTCTTC. The variable domain in full, completed from reference TRBV5-1 and TRBJ2-1, reads KAGVTQTPRYLIKTRGQQVTLSCSPISGHRSVSWYQQTPGQGLQFLFEYFSETQRNKGNFPGRFSGRQFSNSRSEMNVSTLELGDSALYLCASSLGSLSEQFFGPGTRLTVL.

This rearrangement joins TRBV5-6 to TRBJ2-1; D call uncertain. The ends were cut back, 4 bases at V and 8 bases at J, with 13 bases in the middle. CDR1 and CDR2 (germline): SGHDT, YYEEEE. This CDR3 has 13 residues. The CDR3 DNA sequence: TGTGCCAGCAGCCCGGACCTGGGGTATGAGCAGTTCTTC. Translated: CASSPDLGYEQFF.

The rearrangement uses TRBV5-8 and TRBJ2-7, with TRBD2 as a possible D gene (5 bases). The germline V gene encodes CDR1 SGHTS and CDR2 YDEGEE. The ends were cut back, 6 bases at V and 0 bases at J, with 16 bases in the middle. CDR3 length equals 15 residues. CDR3 sequence (DNA): TGTGCCAGCACCGTTCTTAGAGGGAGCTCCTACGAGCAGTACTTC. Protein product: CASTVLRGSSYEQYF.

The table lists this clonotype with many counts. This rearrangement joins TRBV20-1 to TRBJ2-4; D possibly corresponds to TRBD2 (5 bases). This CDR3 has 16 amino acids. Trimming cost V 0 bases and J 0 bases, with 12 bases left between them. Germline V gene lookup returns CDR1 DFQATT and CDR2 SNEGSKA (reference sequence). The CDR3, as DNA: TGCAGTGCTAGAGATGATCTAGCAGTAGCCAAAAACATTCAGTACTTC. Encoded protein: CSARDDLAVAKNIQYF.

The genes are TRBV19 and TRBJ2-5; 9 bases align to TRBD1. Germline V CDR1 and CDR2: LNHDA, SQIVND (reference sequence). V dropped 6 bases and J dropped 2; count of bases not matched to a gene: 7. The CDR3 sequence is 15 residues long. CDR3 residues: CASSPRGTGQETQYF. The CDR3 DNA sequence: TGTGCCAGTAGCCCCAGGGGGACAGGGCAAGAGACCCAGTACTTC.

This clonotype has more than one count but fewer than ten. The gene calls are TRBV5-1 and TRBJ1-1; no definite D call. The CDR3 length is 15 residues. The germline CDR1 and CDR2 sequences are SGHRS and YFSETQ. V was pared by 6 bases and J by 0 bases, with 15 bases between. CDR3 in amino acids: CASKVSTALNTEAFF. CDR3 coding DNA: TGCGCCAGCAAGGTTTCTACGGCCCTGAACACTGAAGCTTTCTTT.

This clonotype was counted only a few times. The CDR3 loop is CASTTWGEQFF. CDR3 nucleotides: TGTGCCAGCACGACTTGGGGTGAGCAGTTCTTC. V and J are TRBV28 and TRBJ2-1; D is unclear. The V end lost 7 bases, the J end lost 9 bases, and 10 bases lay between the germline ends. CDR3 length: 11 residues. In germline, CDR1 is MDHEN, CDR2 SYDVKM.

The chain recombines TRBV12-3 or TRBV12-4 with TRBJ2-1; 11 bases fit TRBD2. This CDR3 contains 17 residues. The V gene end was trimmed by 6 bases and the J gene end by 3 bases; junction bases not matched to a gene: 10. CDR3 sequence: CASSRELAGDLYNEQFF. CDR3 bases: TGTGCCAGCAGCCGGGAACTAGCGGGAGACCTCTACAATGAGCAGTTCTTC.

J is TRBJ2-2 and V is TRBV5-1, with D tentatively TRBD2 (5 bases). Per germline, CDR1 SGHRS and CDR2 YFSETQ. V was pared by 4 bases and J by 0 bases, with 13 bases between. This CDR3 is 16 amino acids long. The CDR3 DNA follows: TGCGCCAGCAGCGTCGGGGTTACCCCGAACACCGGGGAGCTGTTTTTT. Protein: CASSVGVTPNTGELFF.

The chain employs TRBV3-1 and TRBJ2-3; D may be TRBD2 (6 bases). The CDR3 is 16 amino acids. Trimming shortened V by 1 base and J by 0 bases, and 11 bases separated the two germline ends. The germline V gene encodes CDR1 LGHDT and CDR2 YNNKEL (reference sequence). CDR3 nucleotides: TGTGCCAGCAGCCAAGGTCAGCGGGCGAGCACAGATACGCAGTATTTT. Amino acids: CASSQGQRASTDTQYF.

The chain recombines TRBV20-1 with TRBJ1-5, with a weak D call TRBD1 (5 bases). Germline lookup yields CDR1 DFQATT and CDR2 SNEGSKA (reference sequence). V lost 6 bases and J lost 3, with 12 bases in between. This CDR3 region has 13 residues. The DNA for the CDR3 is TGCAGTGCAAAGACAGCTCCCAATCAGCCCCAGCATTTT. Its translation: CSAKTAPNQPQHF.

This clonotype was seen many times. The chain is built from TRBV5-1 and TRBJ1-4; D not certain. V dropped 2 bases and J dropped 7 bases, with 15 bases sitting between them. Germline V lookup: CDR1 SGHRS, CDR2 YFSETQ. The CDR3 extends over 15 amino acids. CDR3 sequence (DNA): TGCGCCAGCAGCTTCAAAAGGGAAGTGGGTGAAAAACTGTTTTTT. This encodes CASSFKREVGEKLFF.

This clonotype was seen ten or more times. This chain links TRBV5-1 with TRBJ2-3; TRBD1 might be the D (6 bases). Deletions cut 0 bases from V and 3 bases from J, with 8 bases between. Per germline, CDR1 SGHRS and CDR2 YFSETQ. This CDR3 is 14 amino acids long. The CDR3 DNA reads TGCGCCAGCAGCTTGGGGACAGAAACAGATACGCAGTATTTT. Translating it yields CASSLGTETDTQYF.

The chain is built from TRBV3-1 and TRBJ2-7; TRBD1 might be the D (5 bases). Germline V gives CDR1 LGHDT, CDR2 YNNKEL (reference sequence). The CDR3 contains 12 residues. Trimming removed 1 base at V and 8 bases at J, with 9 bases between. CDR3 DNA: TGTGCCAGCAGCCAAGGACAGCTAAAGCAGTACTTC. Protein sequence: CASSQGQLKQYF.

The chain links TRBV12-3 or TRBV12-4 to TRBJ1-4; no definite D call. Trimming took 5 bases from V and 4 from J, leaving 2 bases between them. The CDR3 length is 11 residues. CDR3 sequence reads: CASSVNEKLFF. CDR3 sequence (DNA): TGTGCCAGCAGTGTTAATGAAAAACTGTTTTTT.

This clonotype was seen only a few times. This sequence joins TRBV11-3 and TRBJ2-7; maybe TRBD1 (5 bases). CDR1 and CDR2 (germline): SGHNT, YENEEA. Between the trimmed V and J ends, which lost 2 bases and 2 bases, there was a span of 10 bases. The CDR3 runs 14 residues. The CDR3 region is CASSLRGFTYEQYV. CDR3 bases: TGTGCCAGCAGCTTAAGGGGTTTCACCTACGAGCAGTACGTC.

This chain uses TRBV20-1 with TRBJ2-5; the D is unclear. V gave up 0 bases and J gave up 2 bases, with 7 bases separating them. Germline values: CDR1 DFQATT, CDR2 SNEGSKA (reference sequence). This CDR3 has 13 amino acids. The CDR3: CSARDAPQETQYF. The CDR3 DNA is TGCAGTGCTAGAGATGCCCCTCAAGAGACCCAGTACTTC.

J is TRBJ1-2 and V is TRBV15; 8 positions agree with TRBD1. CDR1 and CDR2 (germline): LNHNV, YYDKDF (reference sequence). The junction had 5 bases not matched to a gene; V was cut back by 4 bases and J by 1 base. This CDR3 contains 15 residues. The CDR3 here is CATSKDRDLNYGYTF. Written as DNA, the CDR3 is TGTGCCACCAGCAAGGACAGGGATCTTAACTATGGCTACACCTTC.